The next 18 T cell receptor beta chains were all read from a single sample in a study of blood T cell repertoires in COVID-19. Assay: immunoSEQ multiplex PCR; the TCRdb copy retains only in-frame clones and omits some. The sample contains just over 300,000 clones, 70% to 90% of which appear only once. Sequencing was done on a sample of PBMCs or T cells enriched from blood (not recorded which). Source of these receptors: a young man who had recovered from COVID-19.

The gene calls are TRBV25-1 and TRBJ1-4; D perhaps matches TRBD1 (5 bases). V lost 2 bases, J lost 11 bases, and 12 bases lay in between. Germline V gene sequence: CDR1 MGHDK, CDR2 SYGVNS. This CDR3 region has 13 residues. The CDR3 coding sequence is TGTGCCAGCAGTGAACCCCAGGGTGGGAAACTGTTTTTT. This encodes CASSEPQGGKLFF. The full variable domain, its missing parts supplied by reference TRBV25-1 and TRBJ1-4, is EADIYQTPRYLVIGTGKKITLECSQTMGHDKMYWYQQDPGMELHLIHYSYGVNSTEKGDLSSESTVSRIRTEHFPLTLESARPSHTSQYLCASSEPQGGKLFFGSGTQLSVL.

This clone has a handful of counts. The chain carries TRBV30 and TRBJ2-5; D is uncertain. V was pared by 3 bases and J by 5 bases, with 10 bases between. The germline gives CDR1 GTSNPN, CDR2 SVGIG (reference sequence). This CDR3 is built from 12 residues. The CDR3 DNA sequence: TGTGCCTGGAGCGGAGTTGGGGAGACCCAGTACTTC. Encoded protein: CAWSGVGETQYF. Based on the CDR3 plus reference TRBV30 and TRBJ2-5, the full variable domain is SQTIHQWPATLVQPVGSPLSLECTVEGTSNPNLYWYRQAAGRGLQLLFYSVGIGQISSEVPQNLSASRPQDRQFILSSKKLLLSDSGFYLCAWSGVGETQYFGPGTRLLVL.

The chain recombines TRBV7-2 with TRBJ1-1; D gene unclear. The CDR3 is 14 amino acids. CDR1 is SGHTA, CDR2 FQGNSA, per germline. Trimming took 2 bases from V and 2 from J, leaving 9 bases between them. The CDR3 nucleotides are TGTGCCAGCAGCTTACCCTCAGTTAACACTGAAGCTTTCTTT. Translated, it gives CASSLPSVNTEAFF.

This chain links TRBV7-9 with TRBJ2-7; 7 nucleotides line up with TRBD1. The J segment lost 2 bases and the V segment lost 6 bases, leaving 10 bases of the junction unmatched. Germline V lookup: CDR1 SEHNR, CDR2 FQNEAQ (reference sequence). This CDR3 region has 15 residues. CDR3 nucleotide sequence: TGTGCCAGCAGTCCCCTAGGGCAGGGGGCCTACGAGCAGTACTTC. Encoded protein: CASSPLGQGAYEQYF.

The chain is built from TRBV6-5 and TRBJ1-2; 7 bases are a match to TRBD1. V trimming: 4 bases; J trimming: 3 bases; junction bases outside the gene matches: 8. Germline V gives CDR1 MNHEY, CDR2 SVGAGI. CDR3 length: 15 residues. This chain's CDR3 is CASSSPRTGDYGYTF. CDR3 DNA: TGTGCCAGCAGTTCCCCGCGGACAGGCGACTATGGCTACACCTTC.

The CDR3 sequence: CASSLDRGGFEAFF. The CDR3 bases are TGTGCCAGCTCACTTGACAGGGGGGGATTTGAAGCTTTCTTT. The chain has TRBV18 and TRBJ1-1; 9 nucleotides align to TRBD1. Germline V gene data show CDR1 as KGHSH and CDR2 as LQKENI. Unmatched junction bases numbered 7, after V lost 4 bases and J lost 7 bases. The CDR3 extends over 14 amino acids.

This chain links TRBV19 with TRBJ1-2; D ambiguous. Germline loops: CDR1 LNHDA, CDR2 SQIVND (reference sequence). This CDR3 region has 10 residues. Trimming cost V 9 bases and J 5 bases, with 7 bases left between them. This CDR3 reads CARSNYGYTF. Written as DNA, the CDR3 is TGTGCCAGATCCAATTATGGCTACACCTTC. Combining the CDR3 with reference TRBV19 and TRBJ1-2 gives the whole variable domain DGGITQSPKYLFRKEGQNVTLSCEQNLNHDAMYWYRQDPGQGLRLIYYSQIVNDFQKGDIAEGYSVSREKKESFPLTVTSAQKNPTAFYLCARSNYGYTFGSGTRLTVV.

Written as DNA, the CDR3 is TGTGCCAGCAGTGACCCCGGGACAGTTAACTATGGCTACACCTTC. As protein: CASSDPGTVNYGYTF. The chain has TRBV2 and TRBJ1-2; 7 nucleotides line up with TRBD1. V gave up 3 bases and J gave up 1 base; unmatched junction bases: 5. The germline CDR1 and CDR2 sequences are SNHLY and FYNNEI. The CDR3 consists of 15 residues.

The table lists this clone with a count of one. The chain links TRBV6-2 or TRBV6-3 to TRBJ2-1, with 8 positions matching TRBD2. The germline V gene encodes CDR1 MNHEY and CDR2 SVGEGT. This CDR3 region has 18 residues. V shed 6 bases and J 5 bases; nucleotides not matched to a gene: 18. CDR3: CASSPVALRLALDNEQFF. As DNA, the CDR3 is TGTGCCAGCAGCCCGGTGGCTTTAAGACTAGCGTTGGACAATGAGCAGTTCTTC.

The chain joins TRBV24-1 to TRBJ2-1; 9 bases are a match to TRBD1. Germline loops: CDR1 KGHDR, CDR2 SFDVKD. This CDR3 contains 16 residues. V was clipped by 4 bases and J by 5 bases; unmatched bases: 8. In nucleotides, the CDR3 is TGTGCCACCAGTGACACCGGGACAGGGTCCCACAATGAGCAGTTCTTC. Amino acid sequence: CATSDTGTGSHNEQFF.

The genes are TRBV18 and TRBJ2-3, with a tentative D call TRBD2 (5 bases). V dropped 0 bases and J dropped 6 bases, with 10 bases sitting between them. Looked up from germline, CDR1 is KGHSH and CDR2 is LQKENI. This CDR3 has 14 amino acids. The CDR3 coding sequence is TGTGCCAGCTCACCACCCGGGGTATATGATACGCAGTATTTT. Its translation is CASSPPGVYDTQYF.

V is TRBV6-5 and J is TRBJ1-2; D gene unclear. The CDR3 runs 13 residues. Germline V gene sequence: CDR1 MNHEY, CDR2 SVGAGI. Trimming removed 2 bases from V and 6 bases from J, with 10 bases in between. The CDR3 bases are TGTGCCAGCAGTTACGGGCAGGTCGATGGCTACACCTTC. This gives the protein CASSYGQVDGYTF.

CDR3 DNA sequence: TGTGCCAGCAGTGAAGCGTCGGGACTTAATCAGCCCCAGCATTTT. Its protein product is CASSEASGLNQPQHF. The V gene is TRBV6-1, the J gene TRBJ1-5, with D maybe TRBD1 (5 bases). V lost 0 bases, J lost 4 bases, and 10 bases lay in between. The germline CDR1 and CDR2 sequences are MNHNS and SASEGT. There are 15 residues in the CDR3.

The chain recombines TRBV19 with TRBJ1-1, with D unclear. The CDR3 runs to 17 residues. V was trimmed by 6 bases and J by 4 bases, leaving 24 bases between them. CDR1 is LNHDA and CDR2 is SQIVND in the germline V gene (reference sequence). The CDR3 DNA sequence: TGTGCCAGTAGAGAGGGAAGATATGGGCGGGCGGGCACTGAAGCTTTCTTT. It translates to CASREGRYGRAGTEAFF.

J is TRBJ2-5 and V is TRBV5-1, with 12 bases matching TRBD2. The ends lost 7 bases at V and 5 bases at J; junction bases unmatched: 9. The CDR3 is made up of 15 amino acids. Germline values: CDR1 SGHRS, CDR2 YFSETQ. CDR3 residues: CASYDGLAGSETQYF. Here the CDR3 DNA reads TGCGCCAGCTATGACGGACTAGCGGGGAGTGAGACCCAGTACTTC.

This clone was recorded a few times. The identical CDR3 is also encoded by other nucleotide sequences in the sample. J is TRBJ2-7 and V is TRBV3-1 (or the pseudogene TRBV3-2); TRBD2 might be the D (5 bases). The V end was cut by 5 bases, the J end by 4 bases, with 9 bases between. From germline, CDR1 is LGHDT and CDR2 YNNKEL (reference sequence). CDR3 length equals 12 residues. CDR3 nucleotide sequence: TGTGCCAGCAGCTATAGCGTATACGAGCAGTACTTC. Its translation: CASSYSVYEQYF.

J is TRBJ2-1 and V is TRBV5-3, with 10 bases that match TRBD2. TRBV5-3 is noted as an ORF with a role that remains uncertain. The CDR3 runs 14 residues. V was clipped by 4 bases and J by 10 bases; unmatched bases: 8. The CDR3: CARSPLPGLAEQFF. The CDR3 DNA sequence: TGTGCCAGAAGCCCTTTGCCGGGACTAGCGGAGCAGTTCTTC.

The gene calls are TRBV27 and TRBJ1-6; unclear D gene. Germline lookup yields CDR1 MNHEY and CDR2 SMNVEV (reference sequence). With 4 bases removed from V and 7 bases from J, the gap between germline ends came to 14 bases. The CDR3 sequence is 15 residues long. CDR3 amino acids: CASSSKGGMNSPLHF. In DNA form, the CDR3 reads TGTGCCAGCAGTTCTAAGGGAGGGATGAATTCACCCCTCCACTTT.